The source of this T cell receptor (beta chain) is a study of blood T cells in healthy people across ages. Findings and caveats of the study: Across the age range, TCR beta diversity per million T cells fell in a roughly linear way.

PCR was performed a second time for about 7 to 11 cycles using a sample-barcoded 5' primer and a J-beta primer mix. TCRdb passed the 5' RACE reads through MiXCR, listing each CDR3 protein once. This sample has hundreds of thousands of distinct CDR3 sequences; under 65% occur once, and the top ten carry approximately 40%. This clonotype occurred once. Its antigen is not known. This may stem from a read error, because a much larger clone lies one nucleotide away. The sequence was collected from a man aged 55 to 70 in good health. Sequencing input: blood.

Written as DNA, the CDR3 is TGTGCCACCAGCAGAGAGCAACGACAGGGCGTCGATGAGCAGTACTTC. Its translation: CATSREQRQGVDEQYF. The chain has TRBV15 and TRBJ2-5; TRBD1 aligns across 7 bases. Trimming cost V 0 bases and J 11 bases; bases outside gene matches: 15. Germline loops: CDR1 LNHNV, CDR2 YYDKDF (reference sequence). The CDR3 loop spans 16 amino acids. The variable domain in full, completed from reference TRBV15 and TRBJ2-5, reads DAMVIQNPRYQVTQFGKPVTLSCSQTLNHNVMYWYQQKSSQAPKLLFHYYDKDFNNEADTPDNFQSRRPNTSFCFLDIRSPGLGDTAMYLCATSREQRQGVDEQYFGPGTRLLVL.